This T cell receptor (beta chain) was obtained from a study of blood T cell repertoires in COVID-19. As for the study in general: Donors in the United States, Italy and Spain gave samples during acute or convalescent COVID-19. T cells, B-cell-depleted T cells, or PBMCs provided the cDNA or gDNA that served as material.

In germline, CDR1 is MNHEY, CDR2 SVGAGI. The germline V and J ends were trimmed by 9 bases and 0 bases, with 11 bases remaining between them. The CDR3 spans 14 residues. Seattle-derived patients entered the study during active infection and were followed longitudinally. How the authors handled the data: Cell counts per sample came from amplifying reference gene primers. The assay was immunoSEQ multiplex PCR, and TCRdb's table has in-frame clones only and misses some. From that table come the V and J calls and clone size; the DNA was used to work out D and trimming. In the table there are some 400,000 clones, about 87% of which are singletons.

The source of this sequence is a woman in her twenties or thirties with COVID-19, enrolled during active disease. Sequencing was carried out using peripheral blood. The chain has TRBV6-5 and TRBJ1-4; D remains ambiguous. DNA of the CDR3: TGTGCCAGTGAGCCGGGGACAACTAATGAAAAACTGTTTTTT. Encoded protein: CASEPGTTNEKLFF.